This is a list of T cell receptor beta chains from one sample in a study of neurological immune-mediated disorders. TCRdb independently ran MiXCR on the 5' RACE reads; one entry per CDR3 protein. The data contain about 66,000 distinct CDR3 sequences, 4.5% of them singletons. Sequencing was performed on PBMCs. The receptors derive from a man in his thirties or forties with multiple sclerosis. Each CDR3 is given without its conserved first and last residue. Some rows mark clone size as missing; the rest say once, few, many or name a class of expanded clone.

few,TRBV11-2,12,TRBJ2-3,ASSIGTTGDTQY
many,TRBV9,13,TRBJ2-3,ASSVGGGLAGTQY
many,TRBV12-3/TRBV12-4,13,TRBJ1-2,ASRPGGGRNYGYT
many,TRBV7-9,12,TRBJ2-1,AGGRLAGIHEQF
many,TRBV5-5,13,TRBJ1-1,ASSLGGLGGTEAF
-,TRBV11-3,13,TRBJ2-4,ASSLGSRQGDIQY
many,TRBV2,13,TRBJ1-1,ASSEAQVIGTEAF
few,TRBV4-1,12,TRBJ1-1,ASSQDGVNTEAF
-,TRBV12-3/TRBV12-4,10,TRBJ1-1,ASSTGGTEAF
few,TRBV7-9,15,TRBJ1-4,ASSLATAGAGNEKLF
many,TRBV7-2,12,TRBJ1-5,ASSLGLGNQPQN
-,TRBV6-2/TRBV6-3,10,TRBJ1-1,ASSYDRGTAF
few,TRBV5-6,13,TRBJ1-2,ASSLAGAVNYGYT
many,TRBV9,14,TRBJ2-5,ASSVGAGGRPETQY
-,TRBV5-1,12,TRBJ2-1,ASSTTGPHNEQF
many,TRBV5-1,13,TRBJ2-1,ASSLDGSTYNEQF
many,TRBV20-1,12,TRBJ1-1,SARPGPVNTEAF
many,TRBV12-3/TRBV12-4,12,TRBJ1-1,ASRKQGLHTEAF
many,TRBV6-6,10,TRBJ2-2,ATGGRAGELF
many,TRBV5-6,13,TRBJ1-1,ASSLVGGSNTEAF
-,TRBV12-3/TRBV12-4,11,TRBJ1-2,ASGDSSNYGYT
-,TRBV5-1,11,TRBJ1-2,ASSLGKGYGYT
few,TRBV7-9,12,TRBJ1-1,ASSIHERDGEAF
many,TRBV5-1,13,TRBJ1-2,ASSDSTGVNYGYT
many,TRBV5-1,11,TRBJ1-1,ASSSLEDTEAF
many,TRBV5-1,11,TRBJ2-7,ASSTGQTYEQY
many,TRBV7-7,12,TRBJ2-3,ASSFNPGADTQY
many,TRBV7-8,12,TRBJ2-1,ASSPIAGSNEQF
many,TRBV5-1,12,TRBJ2-5,ASSPTGGSETQY
few,TRBV20-1,11,TRBJ1-2,SAPGGLLYGYT
many,TRBV7-2,13,TRBJ1-3,ASSFQGGSGNTIY
-,TRBV4-2,13,TRBJ1-2,ASSHQGTGEFGYT
few,TRBV2,12,TRBJ2-3,ASSEGVLPDTQY
many,TRBV4-2,13,TRBJ2-7,ASSQDGLVAYEQY
many,TRBV12-3/TRBV12-4,11,TRBJ1-1,ASSLRSEAEAF
few,TRBV6-5,12,TRBJ2-5,ASRPPSDSETQY
many,TRBV10-3,11,TRBJ1-1,AITAIENTEAF
-,TRBV12-3/TRBV12-4,8,TRBJ1-1,ASSYNEAF
medium-sized,TRBV20-1,9,TRBJ2-3,SAQRTDTQY
many,TRBV20-1,11,TRBJ1-1,SARHGANTEAF
many,TRBV7-8,16,TRBJ1-5,ASSSLLRDRGSNQPQH
many,TRBV12-3/TRBV12-4,12,TRBJ2-1,ASRLGGSYNEQF
few,TRBV20-1,13,TRBJ2-1,SAQDSWRSYNEQF
many,TRBV12-3/TRBV12-4,12,TRBJ1-1,ASSLRHMNTEAF
few,TRBV7-2,13,TRBJ2-3,ASSLRARSTDTQY
many,TRBV14,10,TRBJ2-1,ASSQFYNEQF
medium-sized,TRBV7-9,16,TRBJ2-2,ASSLDWGQGAHAGELF
-,TRBV4-1,17,TRBJ1-6,ASSQDLFRGLNLNSPLN
-,TRBV20-1,13,TRBJ2-3,SARDLGGSTDTQY
many,TRBV10-3,16,TRBJ1-2,AISEGPGGAPISYGYT
many,TRBV5-1,13,TRBJ2-1,ASSLTPGANNEQF
many,TRBV28,14,TRBJ1-4,ASSFGTDSTGEKLF
many,TRBV7-9,12,TRBJ1-4,ASRWTGVEEKLF